The present TCR beta chain was sequenced within a study of blood T cell repertoires in COVID-19. The V end lost 1 base, the J end lost 2 bases, and 18 bases lay between the germline ends. CDR3 length equals 17 residues. The germline V gene encodes CDR1 GTSNPN and CDR2 SVGIG (reference sequence). Under the authors' procedure: Quantification of nucleated cells was approximated via reference gene primer amplification. Data came from immunoSEQ multiplex PCR; TCRdb stores just in-frame clones and leaves some out. D and trimming were read from the DNA, whereas the V and J calls and clone size are those reported in that table. The sample has some 180,000 clones, 75% to 85% seen once.

The origin of this receptor is a woman between 40 and 55 years old with COVID-19, enrolled during active disease. Sequencing used peripheral blood. The V gene is TRBV30, the J gene TRBJ1-5; D is perhaps TRBD1 (5 bases). The CDR3 bases are TGTGCCTGGAGTGGGGCCCGACAGTTTTGGGGCAATCAGCCCCAGCATTTT. It is translated as CAWSGARQFWGNQPQHF.